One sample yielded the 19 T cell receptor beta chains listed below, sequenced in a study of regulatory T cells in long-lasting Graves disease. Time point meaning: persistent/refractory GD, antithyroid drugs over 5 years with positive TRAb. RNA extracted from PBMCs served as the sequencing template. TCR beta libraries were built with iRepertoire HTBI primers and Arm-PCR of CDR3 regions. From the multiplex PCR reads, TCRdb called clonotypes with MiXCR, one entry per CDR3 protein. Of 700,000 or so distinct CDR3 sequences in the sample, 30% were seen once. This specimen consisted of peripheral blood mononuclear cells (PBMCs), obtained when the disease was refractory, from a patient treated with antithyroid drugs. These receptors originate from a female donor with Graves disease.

CDR3 nucleotides: TGTGCCAGCAGCTTAGCTGAGGGGGCGAGAGAGACCCAGTACTTC. Translation gives CASSLAEGARETQYF. The chain joins TRBV7-9 to TRBJ2-5, with 7 bases that match TRBD1. The junction had 5 bases not matched to a gene; V was cut back by 0 bases and J by 4 bases. Germline values: CDR1 SEHNR, CDR2 FQNEAQ (reference sequence). This CDR3 is built from 15 residues.

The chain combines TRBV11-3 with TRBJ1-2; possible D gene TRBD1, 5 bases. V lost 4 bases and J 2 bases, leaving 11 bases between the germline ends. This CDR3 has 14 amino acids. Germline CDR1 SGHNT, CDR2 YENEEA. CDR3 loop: CASSSRVYNYGYTF. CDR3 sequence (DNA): TGTGCCAGCAGCTCCAGGGTATACAACTATGGCTACACCTTC. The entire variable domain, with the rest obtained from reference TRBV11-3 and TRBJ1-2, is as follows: EAGVVQSPRYKIIEKKQPVAFWCNPISGHNTLYWYLQNLGQGPELLIRYENEEAVDDSQLPKDRFSAERLKGVDSTLKIQPAELGDSAVYLCASSSRVYNYGYTFGSGTRLTVV.

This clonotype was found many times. In nucleotides, the CDR3 is TGTGCCAGCAGTTTCTCGGGGGCTGAAGCTTTCTTT. This codes for CASSFSGAEAFF. The chain joins TRBV12-3 or TRBV12-4 to TRBJ1-1; a weak D match, TRBD1 (5 bases). This CDR3 contains 12 residues. V was trimmed by 3 bases and J by 6 bases, leaving 8 bases between them.

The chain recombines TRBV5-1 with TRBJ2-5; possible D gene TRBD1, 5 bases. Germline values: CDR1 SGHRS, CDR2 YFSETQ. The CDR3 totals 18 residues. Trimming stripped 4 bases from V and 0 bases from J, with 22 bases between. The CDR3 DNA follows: TGCGCCAGCAGCGCTCCTCCCGGCGGACAACCGTACCAAGAGACCCAGTACTTC. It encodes CASSAPPGGQPYQETQYF.

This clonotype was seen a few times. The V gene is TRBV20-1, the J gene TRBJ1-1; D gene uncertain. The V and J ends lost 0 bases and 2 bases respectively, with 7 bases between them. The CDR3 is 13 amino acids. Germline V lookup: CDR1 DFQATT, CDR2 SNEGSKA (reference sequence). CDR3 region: CSARDQINTEAFF. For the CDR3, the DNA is TGCAGTGCTAGAGATCAGATAAACACTGAAGCTTTCTTT.

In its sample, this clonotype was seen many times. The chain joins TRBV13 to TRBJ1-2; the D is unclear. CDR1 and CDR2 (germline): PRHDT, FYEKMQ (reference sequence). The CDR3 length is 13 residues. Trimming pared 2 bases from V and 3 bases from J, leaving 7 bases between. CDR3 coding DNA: TGTGCCAGCAGCTTACGAGATTACTATGGCTACACCTTC. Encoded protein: CASSLRDYYGYTF.

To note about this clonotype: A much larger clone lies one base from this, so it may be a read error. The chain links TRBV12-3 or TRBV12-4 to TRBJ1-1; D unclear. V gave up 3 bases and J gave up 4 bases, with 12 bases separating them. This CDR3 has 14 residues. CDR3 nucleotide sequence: TGTGCCAGCAGTTTCCCCCCCCCCAGCACTGAAGCTTTCTTT. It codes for CASSFPPPSTEAFF.

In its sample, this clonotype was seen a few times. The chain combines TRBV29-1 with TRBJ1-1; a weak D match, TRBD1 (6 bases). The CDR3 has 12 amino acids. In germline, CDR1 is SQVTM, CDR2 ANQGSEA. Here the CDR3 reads CSLSTGDTEAFF. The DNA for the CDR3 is TGCAGTCTCTCGACAGGCGACACTGAAGCTTTCTTT.

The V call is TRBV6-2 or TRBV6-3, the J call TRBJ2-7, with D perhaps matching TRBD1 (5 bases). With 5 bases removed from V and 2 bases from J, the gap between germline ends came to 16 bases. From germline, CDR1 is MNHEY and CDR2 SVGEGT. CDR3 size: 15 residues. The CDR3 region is CASSETTAFAYEQYF. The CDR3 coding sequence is TGTGCCAGCAGTGAGACGACAGCCTTTGCCTACGAGCAGTACTTC.

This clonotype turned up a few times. Here the CDR3 DNA reads TGTGCCAGCAGTTCCACAGGGGGGGGACGGACCGGGGAGCTGTTTTTT. Its translation: CASSSTGGGRTGELFF. The rearrangement uses TRBV12-3 or TRBV12-4 and TRBJ2-2; the D gene is possibly TRBD1 (8 bases). CDR3 length: 16 amino acids. The V end was cut by 4 bases, the J end by 5 bases, with 17 bases between.

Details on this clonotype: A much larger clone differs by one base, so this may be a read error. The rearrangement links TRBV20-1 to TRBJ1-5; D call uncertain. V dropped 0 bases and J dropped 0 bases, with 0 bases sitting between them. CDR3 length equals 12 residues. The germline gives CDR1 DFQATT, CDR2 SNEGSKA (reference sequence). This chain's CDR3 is CSARDSNQPQHF. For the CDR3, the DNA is TGCAGTGCTAGAGATAGCAATCAGCCCCAGCATTTT.

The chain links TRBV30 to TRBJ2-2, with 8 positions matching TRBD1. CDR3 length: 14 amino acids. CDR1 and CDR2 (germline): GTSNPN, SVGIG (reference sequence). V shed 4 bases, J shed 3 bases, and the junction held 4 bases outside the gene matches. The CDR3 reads CAWNLDRDTGELFF. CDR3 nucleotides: TGTGCCTGGAACCTGGACAGGGACACCGGGGAGCTGTTTTTT.

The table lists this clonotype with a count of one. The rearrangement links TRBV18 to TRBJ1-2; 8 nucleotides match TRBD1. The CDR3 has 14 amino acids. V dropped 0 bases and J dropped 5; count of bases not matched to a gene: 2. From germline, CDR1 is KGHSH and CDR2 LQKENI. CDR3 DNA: TGTGCCAGCTCACCACCGGGACAGGAGTATGGCTACACCTTC. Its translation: CASSPPGQEYGYTF.

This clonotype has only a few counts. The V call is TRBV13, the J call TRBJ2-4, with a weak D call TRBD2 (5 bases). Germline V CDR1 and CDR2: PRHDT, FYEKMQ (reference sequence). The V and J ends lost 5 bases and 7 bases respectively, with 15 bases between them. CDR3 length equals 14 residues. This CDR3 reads CASSTSGGLNIQYF. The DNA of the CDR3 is TGTGCCAGCAGCACGTCTGGCGGGCTGAACATTCAGTACTTC.

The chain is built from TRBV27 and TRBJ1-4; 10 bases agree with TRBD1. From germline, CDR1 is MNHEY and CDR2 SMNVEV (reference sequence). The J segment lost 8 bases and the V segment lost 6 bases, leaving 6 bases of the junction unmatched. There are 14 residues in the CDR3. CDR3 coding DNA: TGTGCCAGCAGAGAGGGACAGGGGAGGGAAAAACTGTTTTTT. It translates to CASREGQGREKLFF.

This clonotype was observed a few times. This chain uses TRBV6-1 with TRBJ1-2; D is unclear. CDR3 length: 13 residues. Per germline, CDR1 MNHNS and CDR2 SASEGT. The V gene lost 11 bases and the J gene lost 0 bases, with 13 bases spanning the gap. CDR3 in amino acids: CAARVLTNYGYTF. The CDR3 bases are TGTGCCGCCCGGGTCTTAACTAACTATGGCTACACCTTC.

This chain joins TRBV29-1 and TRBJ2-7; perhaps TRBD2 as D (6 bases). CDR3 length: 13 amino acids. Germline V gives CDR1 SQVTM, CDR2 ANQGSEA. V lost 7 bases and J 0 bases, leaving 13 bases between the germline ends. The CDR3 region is CSAAGRGSYEQYF. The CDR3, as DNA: TGCAGCGCAGCGGGCCGCGGCTCCTACGAGCAGTACTTC.

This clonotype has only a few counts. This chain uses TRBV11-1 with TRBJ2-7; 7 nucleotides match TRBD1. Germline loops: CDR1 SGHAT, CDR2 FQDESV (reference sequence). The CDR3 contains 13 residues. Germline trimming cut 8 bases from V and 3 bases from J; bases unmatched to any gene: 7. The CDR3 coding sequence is TGTGCCAGCGAGGGGGCAGGAGACTACGAGCAGTACTTC. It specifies CASEGAGDYEQYF. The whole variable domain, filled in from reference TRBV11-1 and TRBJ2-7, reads EAEVAQSPRYKITEKSQAVAFWCDPISGHATLYWYRQILGQGPELLVQFQDESVVDDSQLPKDRFSAERLKGVDSTLKIQPAELGDSAMYLCASEGAGDYEQYFGPGTRLTVT.

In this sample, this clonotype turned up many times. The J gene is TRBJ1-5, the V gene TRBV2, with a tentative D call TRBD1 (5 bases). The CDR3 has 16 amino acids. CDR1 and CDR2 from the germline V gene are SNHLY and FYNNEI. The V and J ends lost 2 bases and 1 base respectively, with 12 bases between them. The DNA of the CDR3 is TGTGCCAGCAGTGAACGGGGGACCGCGAGCAATCAGCCCCAGCATTTT. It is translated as CASSERGTASNQPQHF.